This is a list of T cell receptor beta chains from one sample in a study of cytomegalovirus exposure and HLA in healthy donors. Clones were read by immunoSEQ multiplex PCR, and TCRdb kept only the in-frame ones, dropping some. The sample lists around 130,000 clones, roughly 62% seen once, with roughly 1.6% in the top ten. Sequencing input: PBMCs. Every receptor here comes from a man aged 30-40 years in good health and CMV-seropositive. The CDR3 runs from the conserved cysteine through the conserved F or W. Fields, in order: V gene, D gene, clone size, J gene, CDR3 DNA, CDR3 protein. The D gene is left open where the match is weak. Some rows have no size entry. The others give once, few or many, or a class for an expanded clone.

>TRBV19|TRBD1|-|TRBJ2-7
TGTGCCAGTAGTAGGACAGGGGGTAGCAACGAGCAGTACTTC
CASSRTGGSNEQYF
>TRBV7-9|-|-|TRBJ2-5
TGTGCCAGCAGCTTGGGGGCAGGGGAAGAGACCCAGTACTTC
CASSLGAGEETQYF
>TRBV7-9|TRBD2|-|TRBJ2-5
TGTGCCAGCAGCTCGGGACTAGCGGGACCCTTTTTAGAGACCCAGTACTTC
CASSSGLAGPFLETQYF
>TRBV28|-|-|TRBJ1-5
TGTGCCAGCAGTCCTAGACAGATAACTAGCAATCAGCCCCAGCATTTT
CASSPRQITSNQPQHF
>TRBV27|TRBD1|-|TRBJ1-1
TGTGCCAGCAGTTCGACAGGGGGCGCGGCTGAAGCTTTCTTT
CASSSTGGAAEAFF
>TRBV29-1|TRBD1|-|TRBJ2-7
TGCAGCGGCGGACAGGGGGTCGAGCAGTACTTC
CSGGQGVEQYF
>TRBV7-3|TRBD2|-|TRBJ2-1
TGTGCCAGCAGCCCCCGGCGGACTAGCAACTACAATGAGCAGTTCTTC
CASSPRRTSNYNEQFF
>TRBV7-2|-|-|TRBJ1-1
TGTGCCAGCAGCCCAACTCAAGGGGGTTGGGCTTTCTTT
CASSPTQGGWAFF
>TRBV19|TRBD1|-|TRBJ2-7
TGTGCCAGTGGGGTCCAGGGGGCCGAAGAGCAGTACTTC
CASGVQGAEEQYF
>TRBV28|-|-|TRBJ1-2
TGTGCCAGCAGTTTCAGGAGGGTTGGAGGCTACACCTTC
CASSFRRVGGYTF
>TRBV4-1|-|-|TRBJ1-1
TGCGCCAGCAGCCAAGGGGGGGTTTTTACTGAAGCTTTCTTT
CASSQGGVFTEAFF
>TRBV28|-|-|TRBJ1-1
TGTGCCAGCAGTTTAGTAGGTCGGGGGGCTACCCCTGAAGCTTTCTTT
CASSLVGRGATPEAFF
>TRBV11-3|TRBD1|-|TRBJ2-7
TGTGCCAGCAGCTTGGGACAGGGGGGTTCCTACGAGCAGTACTTC
CASSLGQGGSYEQYF
>TRBV27|TRBD1|-|TRBJ1-3
TGTGCCAGCAGTTCCCTAGGGACAGCCTCTGGAAACACCATATATTTT
CASSSLGTASGNTIYF
>TRBV9|-|-|TRBJ2-1
TGTGCCAGCAGCGCGCCACGGGTGGGTGATAGAAATGAGCAGTTCTTC
CASSAPRVGDRNEQFF
>TRBV11-3|TRBD2|-|TRBJ2-7
TGTGCCAGCAGCTTAGATCGGCCGGGGGGGAGAACCTACGAGCAGTACTTC
CASSLDRPGGRTYEQYF
>TRBV5-4|-|-|TRBJ2-7
TGTGCCAGCAGCTCCCTTGGTTTTGTAGACGAGCAGTACTTC
CASSSLGFVDEQYF
>TRBV4-2|TRBD2|-|TRBJ2-5
TGTGCCAGCAGCCAAGATTGGGAGGGACTAGCGGACCTGCAGTACTTC
CASSQDWEGLADLQYF
>TRBV4-2|-|once|TRBJ2-5
TGTGCCAGCAGCCAAGCCTTAGTAGGGAGTGGCCAAGAGACCCAGTACTTC
CASSQALVGSGQETQYF
>TRBV5-6|-|-|TRBJ2-7
TGTGCCAGCAGCCTAACCCCGACTCTATACGAGCAGTACTTC
CASSLTPTLYEQYF
>TRBV7-9|-|-|TRBJ1-2
TGTGCCAGCAGCCCCCAGGGGTATGGCTACACCTTC
CASSPQGYGYTF
>TRBV21-1|-|-|TRBJ2-3
TGTGCCAGCAGCACTCCTCCCGCGTTTGCCACAGATACGCAGTATTTT
CASSTPPAFATDTQYF
>TRBV7-6|TRBD1|-|TRBJ1-6
TGTGCCAGCAGCTTAGAAGGGGGCTGGAATTCACCCCTCCACTTT
CASSLEGGWNSPLHF
>TRBV11-3|-|-|TRBJ2-1
TGTGCCAGCAGCTTAGGCACGGCCTTAGCAGATGAGCAGTTCTTC
CASSLGTALADEQFF
>TRBV5-1|TRBD2|-|TRBJ2-3
TGCGCCAGCTCAGGACTAGCGGGGAGGAGCACAGATACGCAGTATTTT
CASSGLAGRSTDTQYF
>TRBV27|TRBD2|few|TRBJ2-7
TGTGCCAGCAGTTCTAGGTTAGCGGGGAGTAGGGCGCAGTACTTC
CASSSRLAGSRAQYF
>TRBV11-2|-|-|TRBJ1-1
TGTGCCAGCAGCTCACAAGCAGGACAGACGAACACTGAAGCTTTCTTT
CASSSQAGQTNTEAFF
>TRBV19|TRBD1|-|TRBJ2-1
TGTGCCACTCGGGACAGGGGATTAGGGGAGCAGTTCTTC
CATRDRGLGEQFF
>TRBV7-2|TRBD2|-|TRBJ2-7
TGTGCCAGCAGCTCGGGACTAGCGAACGAGCAGTACTTC
CASSSGLANEQYF
>TRBV7-9|-|-|TRBJ2-7
TGTGCCAGCGGCGGGAACGGCGAGCAGTACTTC
CASGGNGEQYF
>TRBV7-9|TRBD2|few|TRBJ2-3
TGTGCCAGCAGCCGGGCGACTAGCGGCACAGATACGCAGTATTTT
CASSRATSGTDTQYF
>TRBV18|-|-|TRBJ2-2
TGTGCCAGCTCCCTCCAGGAGGGCCCCACTGGGGAGCTGTTTTTT
CASSLQEGPTGELFF
>TRBV5-4|TRBD2|-|TRBJ2-1
TGTGCCAGCGGGATCTGGCGGGAGGGCTACAATGAGCAGTTCTTC
CASGIWREGYNEQFF
>TRBV6-5|-|-|TRBJ1-4
TGTGCCAGCGGCGAAACAGGGACCCATGAAAAACTGTTTTTT
CASGETGTHEKLFF
>TRBV5-6|-|-|TRBJ2-7
TGTGCCAGCAGCCTCTTCTACGAGCAGTACTTC
CASSLFYEQYF
>TRBV7-9|-|-|TRBJ2-5
TGTGCCAGCAGCCAGCCAACTCTACCGCAGGGAGGTGGTCGAGAGACCCAGTACTTC
CASSQPTLPQGGGRETQYF
>TRBV9|TRBD1|-|TRBJ1-1
TGTGCCAGCACTAAGGGACAGGGGAGCACTGAAGCTTTCTTT
CASTKGQGSTEAFF
>TRBV5-1|-|-|TRBJ2-3
TGCGCCAGCAGCTTGGATGGGACTCCTTCCATCACAGATACGCAGTATTTT
CASSLDGTPSITDTQYF
>TRBV7-2|TRBD2|-|TRBJ2-1
TGTGCCAGCAGCTTAATTCTAGCGGCAAATGAGCAGTTCTTC
CASSLILAANEQFF
>TRBV18|TRBD2|-|TRBJ2-2
TGTGCCAGCTCACCACAGCGGGGTGACACCGGGGAGCTGTTTTTT
CASSPQRGDTGELFF
>TRBV5-1|TRBD2|few|TRBJ2-7
TGCGCCAGCAGCTTGGTAGCGGGTTTGTACGAGCAGTACTTC
CASSLVAGLYEQYF
>TRBV2|TRBD2|once|TRBJ2-5
TGTGCCAGCAGTGGGCTAGCGGGCGGCGAGACCCAGTACTTC
CASSGLAGGETQYF
>TRBV28|TRBD1|-|TRBJ2-7
TGTGCCAGCGGCTTTAGGGACAGCTCCTACGAGCAGTACTTC
CASGFRDSSYEQYF
>TRBV11-3|-|once|TRBJ2-2
TGTGCCAGCAGCTTAGAACAGAACACCGGGGAGCTGTTTTTT
CASSLEQNTGELFF
>TRBV27|-|-|TRBJ2-2
TGTGCCAGCAGTTTAGGCGCAGGGTACACCGGGGAGCTGTTTTTT
CASSLGAGYTGELFF
>TRBV4-2|-|few|TRBJ2-2
TGTGCCAGCAGCTACCGGGACCAGGGGACCGGGGAGCTGTTTTTT
CASSYRDQGTGELFF
>TRBV15|-|few|TRBJ1-3
TGTGCCACCAGCAGAGGGGGAGCCTCTGGAAACACCATATATTTT
CATSRGGASGNTIYF
>TRBV10-3|TRBD2|-|TRBJ2-3
TGTGCCATCAAAGCGGGAATGCCAGATACGCAGTATTTT
CAIKAGMPDTQYF